This record looks at one T cell receptor (beta chain) sequence and its context. Its antigen is not known. The data stem from a study of cytomegalovirus exposure and HLA in healthy donors. The PCR made use of 60 Vbeta and 13 Jbeta primers. Clones were read by immunoSEQ multiplex PCR, and TCRdb kept only the in-frame ones, dropping some. The data show 55,000 to 75,000 clones, over 50% seen once. Findings and limits, study-wide: Researchers had no immune exposure information except CMV serostatus available. Within the data, a cluster of highly shared sequence variants was likely a sequencing artifact. In an earlier analysis, in roughly 580 donors, most V segments appeared productive either ~87% or ~30% of the time. Follow-up analysis seemed to connect common viral pathogens with several of the most significant clusters identified.

The germline V gene encodes CDR1 LNHDA and CDR2 SQIVND (reference sequence). This CDR3 contains 12 residues. V was clipped by 5 bases and J by 5 bases, with 10 bases between them. The receptor comes from a young man in good health and CMV-seronegative. Specimen: PBMCs. J is TRBJ2-7 and V is TRBV19; maybe TRBD2 (6 bases). CDR3 residues: CASSSGTHEQYF. The DNA for the CDR3 is TGTGCCAGTAGTTCCGGGACTCACGAGCAGTACTTC.